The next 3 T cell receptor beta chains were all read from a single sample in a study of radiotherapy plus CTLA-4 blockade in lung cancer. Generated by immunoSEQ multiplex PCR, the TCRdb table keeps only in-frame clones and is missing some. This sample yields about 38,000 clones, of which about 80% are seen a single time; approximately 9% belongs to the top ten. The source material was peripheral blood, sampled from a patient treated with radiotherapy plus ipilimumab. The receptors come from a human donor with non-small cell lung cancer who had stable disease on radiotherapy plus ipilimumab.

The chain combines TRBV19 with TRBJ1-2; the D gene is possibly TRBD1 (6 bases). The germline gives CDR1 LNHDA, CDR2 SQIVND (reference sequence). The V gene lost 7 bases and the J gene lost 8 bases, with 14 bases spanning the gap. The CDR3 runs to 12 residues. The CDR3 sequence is CASTPQGYGYTF. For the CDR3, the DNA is TGTGCCAGTACCCCGCAGGGGTACGGCTACACCTTC.

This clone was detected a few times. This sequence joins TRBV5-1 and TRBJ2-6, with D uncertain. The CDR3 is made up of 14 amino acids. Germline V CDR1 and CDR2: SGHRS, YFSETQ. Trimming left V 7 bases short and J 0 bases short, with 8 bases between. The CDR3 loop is CASGLLSGANVLTF. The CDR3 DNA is TGCGCCAGCGGTTTACTCTCTGGGGCCAACGTCCTGACTTTC.

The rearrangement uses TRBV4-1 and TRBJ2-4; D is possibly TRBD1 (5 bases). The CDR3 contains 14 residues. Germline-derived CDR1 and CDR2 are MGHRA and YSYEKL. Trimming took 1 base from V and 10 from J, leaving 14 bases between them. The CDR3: CASSQGGPAEIQYF. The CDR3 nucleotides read TGCGCCAGCAGCCAAGGGGGCCCCGCGGAAATTCAGTACTTC.